This entry lists 27 T cell receptor beta chains sequenced from one sample in a study of blood T cell repertoires in COVID-19. Sequencing used immunoSEQ multiplex PCR; TCRdb keeps in-frame clones, though not all of them. Among some 130,000 clones listed, around 88% were seen once. Sample: peripheral blood. The receptor source for this set is a man aged 55 to 70 with active or convalescent COVID-19.

This chain connects TRBV4-3 to TRBJ2-5; 10 bases match TRBD2. V dropped 0 bases and J dropped 4; count of bases not matched to a gene: 17. CDR1 LGHNA and CDR2 YSLEER come from the germline V gene. The CDR3 runs to 20 residues. CDR3 bases: TGCGCCAGCAGCCAAGAATTCCTGGTGGGTTCAAGCGGGGGGGGAGAGACCCAGTACTTC. Its translation: CASSQEFLVGSSGGGETQYF.

The table lists this clone with a few counts. The chain employs TRBV7-2 and TRBJ2-1, with TRBD1 identical over 8 bases. Germline loops: CDR1 SGHTA, CDR2 FQGNSA. The V gene end was trimmed by 4 bases and the J gene end by 2 bases; junction bases not matched to a gene: 1. This CDR3 contains 14 residues. CDR3 sequence: CASSSGGPYNEQFF. CDR3 nucleotides: TGTGCCAGCAGCTCAGGGGGCCCCTACAATGAGCAGTTCTTC.

The CDR3 DNA reads as TGCAGCGCAGACGCAGGGGCAGGGGCCAACGTCCTGACTTTC. This encodes CSADAGAGANVLTF. The V call is TRBV29-1, the J call TRBJ2-6; D is perhaps TRBD1 (6 bases). The CDR3 has 14 amino acids. CDR1 and CDR2 from the germline V gene are SQVTM and ANQGSEA. V was cut by 7 bases and J by 4 bases, with 14 bases left in between.

The chain is built from TRBV4-1 and TRBJ1-3; 7 bases are shared with TRBD1. V shed 4 bases and J 1 base; nucleotides not matched to a gene: 10. CDR3 size: 17 residues. Germline V gene data show CDR1 as MGHRA and CDR2 as YSYEKL. The CDR3 sequence is CASSPRGTAESGNTIYF. The CDR3 coding sequence is TGCGCCAGCAGCCCGAGGGGGACAGCGGAGTCTGGAAACACCATATATTTT.

With regard to this clone: Other DNA sequences in this specimen translate into the identical CDR3. The rearrangement joins TRBV3-1 (or the pseudogene TRBV3-2) to TRBJ1-2; TRBD1 is a possible D gene (5 bases). Germline assignment: CDR1 LGHDT and CDR2 YNNKEL (reference sequence). With 4 bases removed from V and 8 bases from J, the gap between germline ends came to 11 bases. This CDR3 has 12 residues. The CDR3 sequence is CASSPGGYGYTF. DNA of the CDR3: TGTGCCAGCAGCCCCGGGGGGTACGGCTACACCTTC.

The genes are TRBV18 and TRBJ1-1; 7 nucleotides match TRBD1. Germline values: CDR1 KGHSH, CDR2 LQKENI. V trimming: 4 bases; J trimming: 7 bases; junction bases outside the gene matches: 6. The CDR3 contains 13 residues. CDR3 DNA: TGTGCCAGCTCACTCGGACAGGACTTTGAAGCTTTCTTT. Amino acids: CASSLGQDFEAFF.

The rearrangement links TRBV10-3 to TRBJ2-7, with 9 bases that match TRBD2. V was pared by 4 bases and J by 3 bases, with 4 bases of the junction left unmatched. The germline V gene has CDR1 ENHRY and CDR2 SYGVKD. There are 14 residues in the CDR3. The CDR3 nucleotides read TGTGCCATCAGTGGAGCTAGCGGGAACTACGAGCAGTACTTC. This encodes CAISGASGNYEQYF.

The gene calls are TRBV10-3 and TRBJ2-3; no definite D call. The V end lost 3 bases, the J end lost 5 bases, and 9 bases lay between the germline ends. This CDR3 spans 13 amino acids. Germline CDR1 reads ENHRY; CDR2 reads SYGVKD. This CDR3 reads CAISENPGDTQYF. The CDR3 region has the DNA TGTGCCATCAGTGAAAACCCAGGAGATACGCAGTATTTT.

The genes are TRBV12-3 or TRBV12-4 and TRBJ2-7; D remains ambiguous. This CDR3 is built from 11 residues. V was shortened by 1 base and J by 7 bases, with 5 bases between the two germline ends. The CDR3 DNA reads TGTGCCAGCAGTTTAGGGGCAGAGCAGTACTTC. Its protein is CASSLGAEQYF.

This clone showed up just once. The V and J genes are TRBV28 and TRBJ1-4; 7 bases align to TRBD1. The CDR3 consists of 14 residues. Losses at the gene ends were 7 bases for V and 9 bases for J; bases not matched to a gene: 11. Germline V lookup: CDR1 MDHEN, CDR2 SYDVKM. CDR3 bases: TGTGCCAGCACCCCGGGACAGCGAGGGAAAAAACTGTTTTTT. Its translation: CASTPGQRGKKLFF.

This chain links TRBV3-1 (or the pseudogene TRBV3-2) with TRBJ1-3; tentative D call: TRBD1 (6 bases). This CDR3 has 15 amino acids. CDR1 is LGHDT, CDR2 YNNKEL, per germline (reference sequence). V dropped 4 bases and J dropped 0 bases, with 10 bases sitting between them. CDR3 bases: TGTGCCAGCAGCCCCGAGGGGGTCTCTGGAAACACCATATATTTT. This gives the protein CASSPEGVSGNTIYF.

This chain uses TRBV25-1 with TRBJ1-2; 9 bases agree with TRBD1. The CDR3 runs to 15 residues. After removal of 3 bases from V and 7 bases from J, the junction contained 9 bases not matched to a gene. Germline CDR1 MGHDK, CDR2 SYGVNS. This CDR3 is CASSEPGQGRGGYTF. The CDR3 region has the DNA TGTGCCAGCAGTGAGCCGGGACAGGGACGAGGTGGCTACACCTTC.

V is TRBV6-1 and J is TRBJ1-2; D remains ambiguous. Germline V gene sequence: CDR1 MNHNS, CDR2 SASEGT. V was pared by 2 bases and J by 2 bases, with 3 bases between. CDR3 size: 12 residues. CDR3 loop: CASSELNYGYTF. DNA for the CDR3: TGTGCCAGCAGTGAATTAAACTATGGCTACACCTTC.

V is TRBV10-3 and J is TRBJ2-5; 7 bases agree with TRBD1. Germline CDR1 ENHRY, CDR2 SYGVKD. V was clipped by 7 bases and J by 0 bases; unmatched bases: 5. CDR3 length equals 14 residues. CDR3 loop: CAINTGQDQETQYF. For the CDR3, the DNA is TGTGCCATCAATACAGGACAGGACCAAGAGACCCAGTACTTC.

This clone turned up a few times. The chain recombines TRBV5-1 with TRBJ2-7; the D is unclear. The CDR3 totals 14 residues. Germline lookup yields CDR1 SGHRS and CDR2 YFSETQ. V gave up 4 bases and J gave up 5 bases, with 16 bases separating them. CDR3 DNA: TGCGCCAGCAGCCTAGAGGATGCTTCTAACGAGCAGTACTTC. The encoded protein is CASSLEDASNEQYF.

This chain links TRBV9 with TRBJ1-1, with D possibly TRBD1 on 5 matching bases. Germline V gene data show CDR1 as SGDLS and CDR2 as YYNGEE. With 7 bases removed from V and 4 bases from J, the gap between germline ends came to 20 bases. The CDR3 runs 15 residues. The CDR3 nucleotides read TGTGCCAGCGATGCTGGCGGGGCCCAGGGCACTGAAGCTTTCTTT. This sequence encodes CASDAGGAQGTEAFF.

The chain has TRBV9 and TRBJ2-1; D remains ambiguous. V was cut by 4 bases and J by 1 base, with 12 bases left in between. The CDR3 contains 15 residues. The V gene's germline CDR1 is SGDLS and CDR2 YYNGEE. The CDR3 DNA follows: TGTGCCAGCAGCCCCCTAACGGTTTCCTACAATGAGCAGTTCTTC. This sequence encodes CASSPLTVSYNEQFF. Filled out from reference TRBV9 and TRBJ2-1, the complete variable domain reads DSGVTQTPKHLITATGQRVTLRCSPRSGDLSVYWYQQSLDQGLQFLIQYYNGEERAKGNILERFSAQQFPDLHSELNLSSLELGDSALYFCASSPLTVSYNEQFFGPGTRLTVL.

The rearrangement links TRBV28 to TRBJ2-1, with D hard to call. Trimming cost V 5 bases and J 10 bases, with 12 bases left between them. The CDR3 loop spans 12 amino acids. Germline loops: CDR1 MDHEN, CDR2 SYDVKM. CDR3 region: CASSPPFAEQFF. CDR3 in DNA: TGTGCCAGCAGTCCCCCCTTCGCGGAGCAGTTCTTC.

This clone occurred a few times. J is TRBJ1-4 and V is TRBV5-1; the D gene is possibly TRBD1 (5 bases). This CDR3 spans 17 amino acids. V gave up 1 base and J gave up 1 base, with 14 bases separating them. From germline, CDR1 is SGHRS and CDR2 YFSETQ. The CDR3 nucleotides read TGCGCCAGCAGCTTGCGCCGGGGGGAAGGAACTAATGAAAAACTGTTTTTT. This gives the protein CASSLRRGEGTNEKLFF. The whole variable domain, remainder taken from reference TRBV5-1 and TRBJ1-4, is KAGVTQTPRYLIKTRGQQVTLSCSPISGHRSVSWYQQTPGQGLQFLFEYFSETQRNKGNFPGRFSGRQFSNSRSEMNVSTLELGDSALYLCASSLRRGEGTNEKLFFGSGTQLSVL.

The chain employs TRBV18 and TRBJ2-7; 10 positions agree with TRBD1. Germline V CDR1 and CDR2: KGHSH, LQKENI. The CDR3 covers 15 residues. V was pared by 0 bases and J by 2 bases, with 1 base of the junction left unmatched. CDR3 DNA sequence: TGTGCCAGCTCACCACCGACAGGGGGCCCCTACGAGCAGTACTTC. It is translated as CASSPPTGGPYEQYF.

The chain links TRBV2 to TRBJ1-5, with D perhaps TRBD1 (5 bases). Germline lookup yields CDR1 SNHLY and CDR2 FYNNEI. The CDR3 spans 14 residues. Between the trimmed V and J ends, which lost 1 base and 5 bases, there was a span of 9 bases. The CDR3 DNA reads as TGTGCCAGCAGTGAAGAGCAGGGTTATCAGCCCCAGCATTTT. This encodes CASSEEQGYQPQHF.

The J gene is TRBJ1-2, the V gene TRBV6-5, with D unresolved. Between the trimmed V and J ends, which lost 10 bases and 0 bases, there was a span of 12 bases. The germline CDR1 and CDR2 sequences are MNHEY and SVGAGI. The CDR3 extends over 13 amino acids. As DNA, the CDR3 is TGTGCCACCTACAAGGCGGCTAACTATGGCTACACCTTC. It codes for CATYKAANYGYTF.

V usage is TRBV19 and J usage is TRBJ1-2, with 7 bases fitting TRBD1. V was clipped by 7 bases and J by 2 bases; unmatched bases: 19. CDR3 length: 18 amino acids. Germline V lookup: CDR1 LNHDA, CDR2 SQIVND (reference sequence). The CDR3 sequence: CASTKATSGTADNYGYTF. CDR3 DNA: TGTGCCAGTACCAAAGCTACATCCGGGACAGCCGACAACTATGGCTACACCTTC.

The chain couples TRBV27 to TRBJ2-1; 8 bases are shared with TRBD2. This CDR3 spans 14 amino acids. V shed 5 bases and J 9 bases; nucleotides not matched to a gene: 9. In germline, CDR1 is MNHEY, CDR2 SMNVEV (reference sequence). CDR3 nucleotides: TGTGCCAGCAGTCGGACTAGCCGGGCGATTGAGCAGTTCTTC. Translating gives CASSRTSRAIEQFF.

CDR3: CASRQDRQTEGYTF. The CDR3 DNA reads TGTGCCAGCAGACAGGACAGGCAGACAGAGGGCTACACCTTC. The rearrangement links TRBV2 to TRBJ1-2, with 7 bases matching TRBD1. Germline values: CDR1 SNHLY, CDR2 FYNNEI. The V segment lost 6 bases and the J segment 8 bases; nucleotides outside the gene matches: 12. The CDR3 contains 14 residues.

The rearrangement joins TRBV7-9 to TRBJ2-7, with TRBD2 identical over 9 bases. The germline CDR1 and CDR2 sequences are SEHNR and FQNEAQ (reference sequence). The CDR3 runs to 15 residues. J was trimmed by 7 bases and V by 5 bases; bases with no gene match: 12. This chain's CDR3 is CASSPVGLAGNEQYF. In DNA form, the CDR3 reads TGTGCCAGCAGCCCCGTCGGGCTAGCGGGGAATGAGCAGTACTTC.

The chain combines TRBV2 with TRBJ2-3; D is unclear. The CDR3 length is 11 residues. The germline V gene encodes CDR1 SNHLY and CDR2 FYNNEI. The ends were cut back, 6 bases at V and 5 bases at J, with 6 bases in the middle. The CDR3, as DNA: TGTGCCAGCAGAATAGAAGATACGCAGTATTTT. This gives the protein CASRIEDTQYF.